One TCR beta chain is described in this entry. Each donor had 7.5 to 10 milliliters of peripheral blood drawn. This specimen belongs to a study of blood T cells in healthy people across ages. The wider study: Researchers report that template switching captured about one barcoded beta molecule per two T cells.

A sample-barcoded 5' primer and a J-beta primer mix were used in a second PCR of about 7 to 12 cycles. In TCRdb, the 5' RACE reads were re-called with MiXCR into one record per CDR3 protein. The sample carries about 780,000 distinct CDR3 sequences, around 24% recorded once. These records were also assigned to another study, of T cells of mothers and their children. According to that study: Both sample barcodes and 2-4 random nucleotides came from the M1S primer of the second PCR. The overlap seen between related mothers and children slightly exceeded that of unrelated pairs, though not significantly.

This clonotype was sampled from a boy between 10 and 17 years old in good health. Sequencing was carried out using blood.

The DNA of the CDR3 is TGTGCCAGCAGCGACGCCGGGACTTTAGGAAATTCACCCCTCCACTTT. Its protein product is CASSDAGTLGNSPLHF. The chain joins TRBV9 to TRBJ1-6; D possibly corresponds to TRBD1 (5 bases). CDR3 size: 16 residues. Trimming stripped 3 bases from V and 7 bases from J, with 17 bases between. Germline CDR1 and CDR2: SGDLS and YYNGEE. Drawing the rest from reference TRBV9 and TRBJ1-6, the complete variable domain is DSGVTQTPKHLITATGQRVTLRCSPRSGDLSVYWYQQSLDQGLQFLIQYYNGEERAKGNILERFSAQQFPDLHSELNLSSLELGDSALYFCASSDAGTLGNSPLHFGNGTRLTVT.